This is a list of T cell receptor beta chains from one sample in a study of T and B cells in COVID-19 patients. TCRdb analysed the multiplex PCR reads with MiXCR anew, one entry per CDR3 protein. Found here are roughly 25,000 distinct CDR3 sequences, 30% to 35% of them singletons; the top ten hold 1.5% to 2%. Sequenced material: blood. These receptors came from a human donor who had recovered from COVID-19. CDR3s include the opening cysteine and the closing phenylalanine or tryptophan. Size values are once, few and many counts, or a class for expanded clones, and some rows have none.

>TRBV7-3|NA
CASSWDRADADTQYF
>TRBV20-1|NA
CSAKRGSADTQYF
>TRBV18|NA
CASSPESTNEKLFF
>TRBV24-1|few
CATSGANTGELFF
>TRBV7-4|NA
CASSLDGYTDTQYF
>TRBV5-4|few
CASSPGTESYEQYF
>TRBV15|medium-sized
CATSREDTDTQYF
>TRBV6-5|many
CASSNAGTYSNYGYTF
>TRBV27|NA
CASRFLDGETQYF
>TRBV10-3|few
CAIIDSENQPQHF
>TRBV10-3|NA
CAISDGIDQPQHF
>TRBV20-1|NA
CSARNLAGSSYEQYF
>TRBV18|NA
CASSPGLNNSPLHF
>TRBV6-5|few
CASSYSARRGQAYEQYF
>TRBV20-1|few
CSAGGLAGHNEQFF
>TRBV18|few
CASSPRFSGDTGELFF
>TRBV7-9|NA
CASSLDRTSYEQYF
>TRBV5-5|few
CASSLDSGTYEQYF
>TRBV15|few
CATSMGRAGAGYNEQFF
>TRBV27|NA
CASTTVRTAVYEQYF
>TRBV5-4|NA
CASSLGTGNGYTF
>TRBV7-6|NA
CASSFRRDQPQHF
>TRBV6-5|medium-sized
CASRSYGLRDRVINEQFF
>TRBV27|NA
CASSLRGGQPGNTIYF
>TRBV13|NA
CASSPNAGTGNNSPLHF
>TRBV28|NA
CASRVEGNSPLHF
>TRBV11-2|NA
CASSFGLADNEQFF
>TRBV19|NA
CASSIDPLTGSTEAFF
>TRBV29-1|many
CSVAGQGNTEAFF
>TRBV20-1|few
CSASARSNEQFF
>TRBV12-3/TRBV12-4|few
CASSFSGQKGGTF
>TRBV19|NA
CASSIDRVDGYTF
>TRBV18|NA
CASSPPGLAGGRGTDTQYF
>TRBV27|medium-sized
CASSTSGSTDTQYF
>TRBV6-5|many
CASTDRVNNEQFF
>TRBV5-3|few
CARSPGFYEQYF
>TRBV6-6|few
CASSLGDRRLYGYTF
>TRBV6-9|NA
CASSAWTSRETQYF
>TRBV27|many
CASSSDRGRGTQYF
>TRBV6-6|NA
CASSYGTPNSPLHF
>TRBV7-2|NA
CASSFGRSHTGELFF